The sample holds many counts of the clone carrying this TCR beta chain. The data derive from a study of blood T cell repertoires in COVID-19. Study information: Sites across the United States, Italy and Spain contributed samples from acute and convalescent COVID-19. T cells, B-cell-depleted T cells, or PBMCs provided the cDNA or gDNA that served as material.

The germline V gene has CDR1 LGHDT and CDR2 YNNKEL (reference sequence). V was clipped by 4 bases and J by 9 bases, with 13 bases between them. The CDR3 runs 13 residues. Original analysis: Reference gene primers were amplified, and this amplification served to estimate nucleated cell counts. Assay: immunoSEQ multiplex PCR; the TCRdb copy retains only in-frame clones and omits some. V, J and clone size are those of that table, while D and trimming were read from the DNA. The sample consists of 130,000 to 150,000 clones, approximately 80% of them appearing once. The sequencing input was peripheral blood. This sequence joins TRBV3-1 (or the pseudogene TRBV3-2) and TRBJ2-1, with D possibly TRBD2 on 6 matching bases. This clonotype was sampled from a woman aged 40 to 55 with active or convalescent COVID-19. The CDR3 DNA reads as TGTGCCAGCAGCCCTTTCCCGGAGGGTGAGCAGTTCTTC. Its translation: CASSPFPEGEQFF.